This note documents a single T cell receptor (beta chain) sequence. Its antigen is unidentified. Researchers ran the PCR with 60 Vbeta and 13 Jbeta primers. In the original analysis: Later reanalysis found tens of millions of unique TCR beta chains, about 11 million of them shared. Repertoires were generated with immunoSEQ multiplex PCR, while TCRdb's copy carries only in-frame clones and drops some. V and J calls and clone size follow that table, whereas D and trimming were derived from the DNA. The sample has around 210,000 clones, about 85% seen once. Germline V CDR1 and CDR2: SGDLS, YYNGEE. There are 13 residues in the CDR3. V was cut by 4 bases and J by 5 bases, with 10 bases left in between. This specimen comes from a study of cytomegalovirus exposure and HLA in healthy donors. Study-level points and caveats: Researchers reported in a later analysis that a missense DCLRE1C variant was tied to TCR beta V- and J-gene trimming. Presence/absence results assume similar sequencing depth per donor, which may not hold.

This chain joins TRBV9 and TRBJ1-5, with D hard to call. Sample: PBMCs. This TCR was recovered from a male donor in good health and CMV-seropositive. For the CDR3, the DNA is TGTGCCAGCAGCCGAAGGGAGGATCAGCCCCAGCATTTT. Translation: CASSRREDQPQHF.